These T cell receptor beta chains were read from a single sample in a study of identical twins. TCRdb reprocessed the 5' RACE reads with MiXCR, giving one entry per CDR3 protein. The repertoire holds roughly 690,000 distinct CDR3 sequences, with 6% to 6.5% as singletons. Input material: naive T cells sorted from blood. The source of these receptors is a man between 18 and 29 years old in good health. Each CDR3 is given without its conserved first and last residue. Each record gives: CDR3 protein, V gene, J gene, CDR3 length.

CDR3 protein: ASSPRDGNTQY
V gene: TRBV5-1
J gene: TRBJ2-3
CDR3 length: 11

CDR3 protein: ATSDSGTSRNEQF
V gene: TRBV24-1
J gene: TRBJ2-1
CDR3 length: 13

CDR3 protein: ASSLGVAGGRDTQY
V gene: TRBV12-3/TRBV12-4
J gene: TRBJ2-3
CDR3 length: 14

CDR3 protein: SVARDRPYEQY
V gene: TRBV29-1
J gene: TRBJ2-7
CDR3 length: 11

CDR3 protein: ASSFLWRGVPNEQF
V gene: TRBV7-2
J gene: TRBJ2-1
CDR3 length: 14

CDR3 protein: AISEEFYGYT
V gene: TRBV10-3
J gene: TRBJ1-2
CDR3 length: 10

CDR3 protein: ASSEVPPTGGLYNEQF
V gene: TRBV6-1
J gene: TRBJ2-1
CDR3 length: 16

CDR3 protein: ASSPPGTSYEQY
V gene: TRBV18
J gene: TRBJ2-7
CDR3 length: 12

CDR3 protein: ATSSTGVNQPQH
V gene: TRBV24-1
J gene: TRBJ1-5
CDR3 length: 12

CDR3 protein: SASKLGPRSYNEQF
V gene: TRBV20-1
J gene: TRBJ2-1
CDR3 length: 14

CDR3 protein: ASSLWAMDGNEKLF
V gene: TRBV5-1
J gene: TRBJ1-4
CDR3 length: 14

CDR3 protein: ASSQVVQSNQPQH
V gene: TRBV4-1
J gene: TRBJ1-5
CDR3 length: 13

CDR3 protein: ASSLAPEAYEQY
V gene: TRBV7-9
J gene: TRBJ2-7
CDR3 length: 12

CDR3 protein: ASSPSQESYEQY
V gene: TRBV18
J gene: TRBJ2-7
CDR3 length: 12

CDR3 protein: ASKAPIAKNIQY
V gene: TRBV12-3/TRBV12-4
J gene: TRBJ2-4
CDR3 length: 12

CDR3 protein: ASSRGLSYEQY
V gene: TRBV27
J gene: TRBJ2-7
CDR3 length: 11

CDR3 protein: ASSYSTASYNEQF
V gene: TRBV6-5
J gene: TRBJ2-1
CDR3 length: 13

CDR3 protein: ASSWEGRGETQY
V gene: TRBV5-1
J gene: TRBJ2-5
CDR3 length: 12

CDR3 protein: ASRTLRLAGDGDTQY
V gene: TRBV2
J gene: TRBJ2-3
CDR3 length: 15

CDR3 protein: SAPDPIGEQF
V gene: TRBV20-1
J gene: TRBJ2-1
CDR3 length: 10

CDR3 protein: ASSVGQGNYGYT
V gene: TRBV5-1
J gene: TRBJ1-2
CDR3 length: 12

CDR3 protein: ASSWDRREGNTGELF
V gene: TRBV13
J gene: TRBJ2-2
CDR3 length: 15

CDR3 protein: ASSQAGKVDNSPLH
V gene: TRBV3-1
J gene: TRBJ1-6
CDR3 length: 14

CDR3 protein: ASSVGLAGGPVRNEQF
V gene: TRBV5-1
J gene: TRBJ2-1
CDR3 length: 16

CDR3 protein: SARDPRLTPYEQY
V gene: TRBV20-1
J gene: TRBJ2-7
CDR3 length: 13

CDR3 protein: ASLDGHDEQF
V gene: TRBV2
J gene: TRBJ2-1
CDR3 length: 10

CDR3 protein: ATPKGDRGRLAGQTDTQY
V gene: TRBV6-2/TRBV6-3
J gene: TRBJ2-3
CDR3 length: 18

CDR3 protein: ASSYDRGGAEQY
V gene: TRBV3-1
J gene: TRBJ2-7
CDR3 length: 12

CDR3 protein: SARPGQGGSYEQY
V gene: TRBV20-1
J gene: TRBJ2-7
CDR3 length: 13

CDR3 protein: ASSLGIQGLTNTEAF
V gene: TRBV5-4
J gene: TRBJ1-1
CDR3 length: 15

CDR3 protein: SAGYRSGGSYNEQF
V gene: TRBV20-1
J gene: TRBJ2-1
CDR3 length: 14

CDR3 protein: ASSLGAPPNTGELF
V gene: TRBV6-5
J gene: TRBJ2-2
CDR3 length: 14

CDR3 protein: ASSPTSGRFENEQF
V gene: TRBV3-1
J gene: TRBJ2-1
CDR3 length: 14

CDR3 protein: ASSSPIYNEQF
V gene: TRBV5-6
J gene: TRBJ2-1
CDR3 length: 11

CDR3 protein: ASSSPWTQY
V gene: TRBV12-3/TRBV12-4
J gene: TRBJ2-5
CDR3 length: 9

CDR3 protein: ASSYGTALYEQY
V gene: TRBV7-2
J gene: TRBJ2-7
CDR3 length: 12

CDR3 protein: ASSWTGGMDQPQH
V gene: TRBV6-2/TRBV6-3
J gene: TRBJ1-5
CDR3 length: 13

CDR3 protein: AISGTETSGGYT
V gene: TRBV10-3
J gene: TRBJ1-2
CDR3 length: 12

CDR3 protein: ATSRDLTSGRNEQF
V gene: TRBV15
J gene: TRBJ2-1
CDR3 length: 14

CDR3 protein: ASSPRGAIGYGYT
V gene: TRBV5-5
J gene: TRBJ1-2
CDR3 length: 13

CDR3 protein: ASSLLGHTDTQY
V gene: TRBV5-5
J gene: TRBJ2-3
CDR3 length: 12

CDR3 protein: ASSLVVSGGYEQY
V gene: TRBV7-2
J gene: TRBJ2-7
CDR3 length: 13

CDR3 protein: ASSYGAVTGELF
V gene: TRBV6-5
J gene: TRBJ2-2
CDR3 length: 12

CDR3 protein: ASSSLLAFLHEQY
V gene: TRBV27
J gene: TRBJ2-7
CDR3 length: 13

CDR3 protein: SVVLLRDIQETQY
V gene: TRBV29-1
J gene: TRBJ2-5
CDR3 length: 13

CDR3 protein: AISGGTHRTDTQY
V gene: TRBV10-3
J gene: TRBJ2-3
CDR3 length: 13

CDR3 protein: ASSVGRLAGHNEQF
V gene: TRBV9
J gene: TRBJ2-1
CDR3 length: 14

CDR3 protein: ASRSGTTDSSYNEQF
V gene: TRBV6-2/TRBV6-3
J gene: TRBJ2-1
CDR3 length: 15

CDR3 protein: ASSEGGRAVTGELF
V gene: TRBV25-1
J gene: TRBJ2-2
CDR3 length: 14

CDR3 protein: ATSRDETGAQETQY
V gene: TRBV15
J gene: TRBJ2-5
CDR3 length: 14

CDR3 protein: ASSQDLASGVEGQF
V gene: TRBV4-2
J gene: TRBJ2-1
CDR3 length: 14

CDR3 protein: SAKTSGIQETQY
V gene: TRBV20-1
J gene: TRBJ2-5
CDR3 length: 12

CDR3 protein: SARGPGDSPLH
V gene: TRBV20-1
J gene: TRBJ1-6
CDR3 length: 11

CDR3 protein: ASSLAWSSGANVLT
V gene: TRBV7-8
J gene: TRBJ2-6
CDR3 length: 14

CDR3 protein: ASSFRRGEQF
V gene: TRBV27
J gene: TRBJ2-1
CDR3 length: 10

CDR3 protein: ASSQEVPGNGELF
V gene: TRBV3-1
J gene: TRBJ2-2
CDR3 length: 13

CDR3 protein: ASSAPGSTKNIQY
V gene: TRBV5-1
J gene: TRBJ2-4
CDR3 length: 13

CDR3 protein: AITRDRDYEQY
V gene: TRBV10-3
J gene: TRBJ2-7
CDR3 length: 11